The sample holds many counts of the clone carrying this T cell receptor beta chain. The time point is: newly diagnosed GD, antithyroid drugs for less than 3 months. Isolated PBMC RNA provided the starting material for the TCR library. This record belongs to a study of regulatory T cells in long-lasting Graves disease. J lost 8 bases, V lost 3 bases, and 2 bases had no gene match. Germline CDR1 is LGHDT and CDR2 is YNNKEL (reference sequence). The CDR3 length is 12 residues. Arm-PCR of CDR3 regions and iRepertoire HTBI primers were the basis on which TCR beta libraries were built. Each CDR3 protein is one row after TCRdb ran MiXCR on the multiplex PCR reads. The profile shows hundreds of thousands of distinct CDR3 sequences, approximately 15% of them singletons. These sequences were also reported in another study, on T cells in Graves' hyperthyroidism and ophthalmopathy.

The sequenced sample was peripheral blood mononuclear cells (PBMCs), obtained at new diagnosis, from a patient treated with antithyroid drugs. The J gene is TRBJ1-2, the V gene TRBV3-1; 8 bases are shared with TRBD1. The clonotype comes from a woman younger than 45 with Graves disease. CDR3 region: CASSQDREGYTF. In DNA, the CDR3 is TGTGCCAGCAGCCAGGACAGGGAAGGCTACACCTTC.